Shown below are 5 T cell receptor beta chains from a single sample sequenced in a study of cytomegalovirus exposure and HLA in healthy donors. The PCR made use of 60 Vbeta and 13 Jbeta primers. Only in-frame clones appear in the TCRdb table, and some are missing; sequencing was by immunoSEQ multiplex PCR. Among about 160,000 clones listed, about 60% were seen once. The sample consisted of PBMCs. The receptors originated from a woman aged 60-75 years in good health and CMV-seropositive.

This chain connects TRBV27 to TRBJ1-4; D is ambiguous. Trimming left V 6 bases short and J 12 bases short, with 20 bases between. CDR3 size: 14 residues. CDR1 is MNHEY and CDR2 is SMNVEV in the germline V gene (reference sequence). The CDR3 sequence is CASSLSWPGLELFF. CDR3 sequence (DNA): TGTGCCAGCAGCCTTAGTTGGCCAGGCCTTGAACTGTTTTTT. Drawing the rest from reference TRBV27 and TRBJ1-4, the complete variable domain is EAQVTQNPRYLITVTGKKLTVTCSQNMNHEYMSWYRQDPGLGLRQIYYSMNVEVTDKGDVPEGYKVSRKEKRNFPLILESPSPNQTSLYFCASSLSWPGLELFFGSGTQLSVL.

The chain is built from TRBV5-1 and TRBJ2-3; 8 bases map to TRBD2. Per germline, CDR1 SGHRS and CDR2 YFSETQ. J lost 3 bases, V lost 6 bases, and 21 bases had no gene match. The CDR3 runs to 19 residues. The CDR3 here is CASTRMGSGAGVSTDTQYF. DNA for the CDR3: TGCGCCAGCACGCGTATGGGGTCCGGAGCGGGAGTTTCAACAGATACGCAGTATTTT.

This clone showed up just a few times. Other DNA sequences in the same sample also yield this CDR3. The CDR3: CASSRDRLTDTQYF. CDR3 sequence (DNA): TGCGCCAGCAGCCGGGACAGGTTGACAGATACGCAGTATTTT. The rearrangement uses TRBV5-1 and TRBJ2-3; 8 nucleotides agree with TRBD1. The germline CDR1 and CDR2 sequences are SGHRS and YFSETQ. The CDR3 runs 14 residues. V trimming: 4 bases; J trimming: 3 bases; junction bases outside the gene matches: 4.

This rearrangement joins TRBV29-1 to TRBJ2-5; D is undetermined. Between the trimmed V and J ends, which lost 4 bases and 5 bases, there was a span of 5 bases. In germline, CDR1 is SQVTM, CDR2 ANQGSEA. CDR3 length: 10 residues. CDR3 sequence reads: CSVVSETQYF. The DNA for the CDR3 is TGCAGCGTTGTATCGGAGACCCAGTACTTC.

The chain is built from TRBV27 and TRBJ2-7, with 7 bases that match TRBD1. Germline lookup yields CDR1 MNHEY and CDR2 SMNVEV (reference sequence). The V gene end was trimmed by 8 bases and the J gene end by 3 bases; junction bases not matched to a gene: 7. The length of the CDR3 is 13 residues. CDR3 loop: CASASGGIYEQYF. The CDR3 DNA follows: TGTGCCAGCGCTTCAGGGGGTATCTACGAGCAGTACTTC.